These 20 T cell receptor beta chains were all obtained from the same sample, sequenced in a study of Ad26.COV2.S vaccination and SARS-CoV-2 variants. Libraries were prepared by immunoSEQ multiplex PCR; TCRdb keeps only in-frame clonotypes and omits some of them. The sample lists hundreds of thousands of clones; about 90% were seen once. Specified treatment: some 20 received Ad26.COV2.S at low or high dose, single or two shots; about 5 received placebo; per-sample allocation not given. Samples analyzed were those drawn on day 63 after the first vaccine or placebo injection. The sample consisted of peripheral blood, taken in a trial of Ad26.COV2.S vaccine versus placebo. These receptors originate from a person aged 18-60 years who received the Ad26.COV2.S COVID-19 vaccine or a placebo.

The rearrangement joins TRBV19 to TRBJ1-3, with 7 bases fitting TRBD1. The CDR3 consists of 19 residues. Trimming removed 7 bases from V and 0 bases from J; junction bases left unmatched: 18. The germline V gene has CDR1 LNHDA and CDR2 SQIVND (reference sequence). This chain's CDR3 is CASTKNRGDSYGSGNTIYF. The CDR3 DNA reads TGTGCCAGTACCAAAAACCGAGGGGACAGCTATGGCTCTGGAAACACCATATATTTT.

V usage is TRBV28 and J usage is TRBJ1-1; 7 bases align to TRBD1. This CDR3 has 12 amino acids. V gave up 6 bases and J gave up 11 bases; unmatched junction bases: 9. CDR1 and CDR2 from the germline V gene are MDHEN and SYDVKM. The DNA for the CDR3 is TGTGCCAGCAGACCGACAGGGTGGTTGGCTTTCTTT. It is translated as CASRPTGWLAFF.

J is TRBJ2-3 and V is TRBV19, with TRBD1 as a possible D gene (6 bases). V was pared by 2 bases and J by 3 bases, with 12 bases between. The CDR3 has 15 amino acids. Germline V gives CDR1 LNHDA, CDR2 SQIVND (reference sequence). Written as DNA, the CDR3 is TGTGCCAGTAGTATATGGGCAGGGGAGACAGATACGCAGTATTTT. It codes for CASSIWAGETDTQYF. The whole variable domain, remainder taken from reference TRBV19 and TRBJ2-3, is DGGITQSPKYLFRKEGQNVTLSCEQNLNHDAMYWYRQDPGQGLRLIYYSQIVNDFQKGDIAEGYSVSREKKESFPLTVTSAQKNPTAFYLCASSIWAGETDTQYFGPGTRLTVL.

The V call is TRBV10-1, the J call TRBJ2-3, with 8 bases fitting TRBD1. The ends lost 2 bases at V and 5 bases at J; junction bases unmatched: 3. The CDR3 length is 14 residues. The germline V gene encodes CDR1 WNHNN and CDR2 SYGVQD (reference sequence). The CDR3 DNA reads TGCGCCAGCAGTGAGGCAGGGGGCAAAGATACGCAGTATTTT. This gives the protein CASSEAGGKDTQYF.

The chain combines TRBV2 with TRBJ2-7, with D perhaps TRBD2 (6 bases). This CDR3 region has 15 residues. Germline V CDR1 and CDR2: SNHLY, FYNNEI. V shed 7 bases and J shed 2 bases, with 18 bases lying between them. The CDR3 DNA reads TGTGCCAGCAACCTCAACCGGGACTTGGCCTACGAGCAGTACTTC. It encodes CASNLNRDLAYEQYF.

Note on this clone: Other DNA sequences within the sample encode an identical CDR3. V gene TRBV19 combines with J gene TRBJ2-1; D possibly corresponds to TRBD1 (5 bases). CDR1 is LNHDA, CDR2 SQIVND, per germline (reference sequence). V was trimmed by 1 base and J by 4 bases, leaving 5 bases between them. The CDR3 has 13 amino acids. CDR3: CASSIAGYNEQFF. In DNA form, the CDR3 reads TGTGCCAGTAGTATAGCAGGGTACAATGAGCAGTTCTTC.

The chain is built from TRBV27 and TRBJ2-7, with 9 nucleotides matching TRBD1. Trimming at V came to 8 bases and at J to 4 bases, leaving 9 bases not matched to a gene. Germline-derived CDR1 and CDR2 are MNHEY and SMNVEV (reference sequence). This CDR3 region has 14 residues. As DNA, the CDR3 is TGTGCCAGCCAGACCTGGACAGGGGCATACGAGCAGTACTTC. This gives the protein CASQTWTGAYEQYF.

The rearrangement joins TRBV28 to TRBJ1-5, with D tentatively TRBD1 (6 bases). The CDR3 extends over 14 amino acids. Germline V gene lookup returns CDR1 MDHEN and CDR2 SYDVKM. Deletions cut 3 bases from V and 5 bases from J, with 11 bases between. CDR3 bases: TGTGCCAGCAGTTTCCTCCACAGGGATCAGCCCCAGCATTTT. Protein sequence: CASSFLHRDQPQHF.

The chain recombines TRBV9 with TRBJ1-2, with D maybe TRBD1 (6 bases). The V and J ends lost 2 bases and 5 bases respectively, with 19 bases between them. Germline V gene sequence: CDR1 SGDLS, CDR2 YYNGEE. The CDR3 has 16 residues. CDR3 protein: CASSVLSPQGRYGYTF. In nucleotides, the CDR3 is TGTGCCAGCAGCGTGCTCAGTCCGCAGGGGCGGTATGGCTACACCTTC.

The chain carries TRBV18 and TRBJ1-6; TRBD1 matches 8 bases. Germline CDR1 KGHSH, CDR2 LQKENI. The J segment lost 7 bases and the V segment lost 6 bases, leaving 5 bases of the junction unmatched. The CDR3 consists of 14 residues. In DNA form, the CDR3 reads TGTGCCAGCTCTAGAACAGGGGGAAATTCACCCCTCCACTTT. Translation: CASSRTGGNSPLHF. Complete variable domain (other parts from reference TRBV18 and TRBJ1-6): NAGVMQNPRHLVRRRGQEARLRCSPMKGHSHVYWYRQLPEEGLKFMVYLQKENIIDESGMPKERFSAEFPKEGPSILRIQQVVRGDSAAYFCASSRTGGNSPLHFGNGTRLTVT.

V usage is TRBV28 and J usage is TRBJ2-3; 8 bases are a match to TRBD2. V gave up 1 base and J gave up 2 bases; unmatched junction bases: 2. The CDR3 consists of 15 residues. Per germline, CDR1 MDHEN and CDR2 SYDVKM. CDR3 DNA: TGTGCCAGCAGTTTATCGGGGGGGGCCACAGATACGCAGTATTTT. This codes for CASSLSGGATDTQYF.

The gene calls are TRBV7-8 and TRBJ2-1; TRBD2 agrees at 9 bases. Germline CDR1 is SGHVS and CDR2 is FQNEAQ. V was pared by 1 base and J by 4 bases, with 8 bases of the junction left unmatched. The CDR3 extends over 17 amino acids. The CDR3 nucleotides read TGTGCCAGCAGCTTAGAGGCAGGGCGGGGGGGTTACAATGAGCAGTTCTTC. It translates to CASSLEAGRGGYNEQFF.

For this clone: Other DNA sequences of this sample code for an identical CDR3. This chain links TRBV7-2 with TRBJ2-4; weak D call: TRBD2 (5 bases). This CDR3 comprises 14 residues. The germline V and J ends were trimmed by 4 bases and 0 bases, with 7 bases remaining between them. The V gene's germline CDR1 is SGHTA and CDR2 FQGNSA. The CDR3 bases are TGTGCCAGCAGCTCAGGACTAGCCAAAAACATTCAGTACTTC. Its translation is CASSSGLAKNIQYF. Complete variable domain (other parts from reference TRBV7-2 and TRBJ2-4): GAGVSQSPSNKVTEKGKDVELRCDPISGHTALYWYRQSLGQGLEFLIYFQGNSAPDKSGLPSDRFSAERTGGSVSTLTIQRTQQEDSAVYLCASSSGLAKNIQYFGAGTRLSVL.

In DNA form, the CDR3 reads TGCGCCAGCAGCCAAGAGAACCGAGGGACTGAAGCTTTCTTT. This codes for CASSQENRGTEAFF. V and J are TRBV4-1 and TRBJ1-1; D is undetermined. V dropped 0 bases and J dropped 5 bases, with 10 bases sitting between them. CDR3 size: 14 residues. Germline-derived CDR1 and CDR2 are MGHRA and YSYEKL.

The chain combines TRBV7-9 with TRBJ2-7, with 7 bases matching TRBD1. The germline V gene encodes CDR1 SEHNR and CDR2 FQNEAQ (reference sequence). The CDR3 is made up of 12 amino acids. V dropped 4 bases and J dropped 5; count of bases not matched to a gene: 2. DNA of the CDR3: TGTGCCAGCAGCTCTACAGGGGACGAGCAGTACTTC. Amino acid sequence: CASSSTGDEQYF.

The chain uses TRBV6-5 and TRBJ2-3; 13 bases match TRBD2. Germline V gene sequence: CDR1 MNHEY, CDR2 SVGAGI. Trimming removed 8 bases from V and 0 bases from J; junction bases left unmatched: 2. This CDR3 is built from 15 residues. The CDR3 region has the DNA TGTGCCAGCGGGACTAGCGGGGCTAGCACAGATACGCAGTATTTT. Amino acids: CASGTSGASTDTQYF.

This clone showed up just once. This sequence joins TRBV11-2 and TRBJ2-5; 9 nucleotides align to TRBD2. This CDR3 spans 20 amino acids. The trim removed 0 bases at V and 4 bases at J, leaving 18 bases unmatched. Germline V gives CDR1 SGHAT, CDR2 FQNNGV. As DNA, the CDR3 is TGTGCCAGCAGCTTAGAAGGGCCTTGGCGGGGGGGCCGAGAAGGAGAGACCCAGTACTTC. Translation: CASSLEGPWRGGREGETQYF.

This chain uses TRBV4-3 with TRBJ1-5; D might be TRBD1 (5 bases). CDR3 length: 16 amino acids. Deletions cut 1 base from V and 3 bases from J, with 13 bases between. Per the germline V gene, CDR1 is LGHNA and CDR2 is YSLEER. The CDR3 spells CASSQVGGDFNQPQHF. DNA of the CDR3: TGCGCCAGCAGCCAAGTTGGAGGGGACTTCAATCAGCCCCAGCATTTT.

This chain links TRBV6-5 with TRBJ2-1; 7 nucleotides agree with TRBD1. CDR1 and CDR2 (germline): MNHEY, SVGAGI. Trimming removed 5 bases from V and 9 bases from J; junction bases left unmatched: 7. The length of the CDR3 is 13 residues. CDR3 protein: CASSLGTEFEQFF. The CDR3 bases are TGTGCCAGCAGTCTCGGGACAGAGTTTGAGCAGTTCTTC.

The gene calls are TRBV4-3 and TRBJ2-5, with D tentatively TRBD2 (5 bases). The CDR3 runs 14 residues. V dropped 4 bases and J dropped 0 bases, with 9 bases sitting between them. Germline V gene data show CDR1 as LGHNA and CDR2 as YSLEER. CDR3 loop: CASSLRGYQETQYF. The DNA of the CDR3 is TGCGCCAGCAGCCTCCGCGGGTACCAAGAGACCCAGTACTTC.